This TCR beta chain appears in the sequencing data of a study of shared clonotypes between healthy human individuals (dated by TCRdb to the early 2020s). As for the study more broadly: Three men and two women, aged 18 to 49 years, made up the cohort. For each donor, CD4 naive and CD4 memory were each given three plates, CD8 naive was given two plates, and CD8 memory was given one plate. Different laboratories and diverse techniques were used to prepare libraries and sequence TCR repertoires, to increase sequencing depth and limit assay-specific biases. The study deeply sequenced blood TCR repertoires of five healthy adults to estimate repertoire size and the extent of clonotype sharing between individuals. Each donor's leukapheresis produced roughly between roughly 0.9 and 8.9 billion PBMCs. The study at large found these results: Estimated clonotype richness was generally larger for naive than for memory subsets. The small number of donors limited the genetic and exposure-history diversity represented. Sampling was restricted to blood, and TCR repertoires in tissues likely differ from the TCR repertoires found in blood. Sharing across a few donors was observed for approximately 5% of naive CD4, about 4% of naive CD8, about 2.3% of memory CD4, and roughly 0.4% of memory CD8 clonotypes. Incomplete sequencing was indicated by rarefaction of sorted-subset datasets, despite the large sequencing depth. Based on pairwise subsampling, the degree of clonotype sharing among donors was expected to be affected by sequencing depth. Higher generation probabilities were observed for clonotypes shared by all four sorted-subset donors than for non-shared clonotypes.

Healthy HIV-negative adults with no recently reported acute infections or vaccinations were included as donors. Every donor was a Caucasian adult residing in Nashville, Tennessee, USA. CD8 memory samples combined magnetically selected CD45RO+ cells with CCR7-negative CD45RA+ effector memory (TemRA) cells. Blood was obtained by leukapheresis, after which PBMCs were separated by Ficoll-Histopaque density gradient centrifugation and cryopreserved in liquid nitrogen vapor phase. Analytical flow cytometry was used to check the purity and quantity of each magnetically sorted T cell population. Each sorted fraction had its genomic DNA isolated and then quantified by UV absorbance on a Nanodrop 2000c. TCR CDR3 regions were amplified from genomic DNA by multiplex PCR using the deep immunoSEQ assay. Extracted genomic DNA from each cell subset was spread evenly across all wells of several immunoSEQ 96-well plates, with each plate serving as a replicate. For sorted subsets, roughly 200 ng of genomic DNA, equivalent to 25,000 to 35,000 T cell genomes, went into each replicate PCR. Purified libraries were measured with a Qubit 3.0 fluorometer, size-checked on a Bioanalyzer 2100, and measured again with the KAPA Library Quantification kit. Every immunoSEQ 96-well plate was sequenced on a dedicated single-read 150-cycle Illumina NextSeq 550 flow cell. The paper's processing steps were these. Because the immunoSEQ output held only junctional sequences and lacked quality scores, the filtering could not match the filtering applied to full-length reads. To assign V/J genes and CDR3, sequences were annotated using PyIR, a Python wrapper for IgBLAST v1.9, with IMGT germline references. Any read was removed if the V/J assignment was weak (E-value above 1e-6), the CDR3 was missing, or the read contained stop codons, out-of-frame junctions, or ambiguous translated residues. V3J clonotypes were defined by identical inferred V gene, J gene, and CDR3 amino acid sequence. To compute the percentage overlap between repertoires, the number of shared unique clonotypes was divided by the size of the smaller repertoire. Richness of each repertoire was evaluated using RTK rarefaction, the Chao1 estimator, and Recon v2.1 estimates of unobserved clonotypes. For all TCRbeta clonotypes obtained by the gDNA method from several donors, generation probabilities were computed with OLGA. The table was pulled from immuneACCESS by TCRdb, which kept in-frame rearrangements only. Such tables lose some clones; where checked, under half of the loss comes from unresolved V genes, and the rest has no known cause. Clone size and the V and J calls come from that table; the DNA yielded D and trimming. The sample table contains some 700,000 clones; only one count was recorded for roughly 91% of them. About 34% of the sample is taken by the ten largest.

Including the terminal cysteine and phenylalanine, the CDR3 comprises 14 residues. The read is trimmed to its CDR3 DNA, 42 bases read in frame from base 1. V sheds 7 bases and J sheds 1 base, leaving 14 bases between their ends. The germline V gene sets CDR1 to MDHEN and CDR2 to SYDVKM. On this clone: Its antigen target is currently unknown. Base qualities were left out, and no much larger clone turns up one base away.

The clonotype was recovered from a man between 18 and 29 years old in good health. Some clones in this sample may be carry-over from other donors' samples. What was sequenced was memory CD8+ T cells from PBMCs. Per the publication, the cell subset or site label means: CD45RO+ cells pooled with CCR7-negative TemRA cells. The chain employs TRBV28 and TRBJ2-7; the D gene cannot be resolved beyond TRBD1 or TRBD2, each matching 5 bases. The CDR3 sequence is CASNPGPWSYEQYF. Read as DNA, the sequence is TGTGCCAGCAACCCGGGACCGTGGTCCTACGAGCAGTACTTC. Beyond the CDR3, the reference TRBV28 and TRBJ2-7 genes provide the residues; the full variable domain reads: DVKVTQSSRYLVKRTGEKVFLECVQDMDHENMFWYRQDPGLGLRLIYFSYDVKMKEKGDIPEGYSVSREKKERFSLILESASTNQTSMYLCASNPGPWSYEQYFGPGTRLTVT.